Shown below are 13 T cell receptor beta chains from a single sample sequenced in a study of cytomegalovirus exposure and HLA in healthy donors. Amplification used 60 Vbeta primers and 13 Jbeta primers. TCRdb keeps only in-frame clones here, not all; method: immunoSEQ multiplex PCR. The sample contains roughly 140,000 clones, around 78% of which appear only once. Sequenced material: PBMCs. The receptors stem from a woman between 40 and 55 years old in good health and CMV-seropositive.

The chain links TRBV5-1 to TRBJ2-5, with 11 bases identical to TRBD2. This CDR3 has 15 amino acids. V was pared by 4 bases and J by 5 bases, with 7 bases of the junction left unmatched. The V gene's germline CDR1 is SGHRS and CDR2 YFSETQ. The CDR3 loop reads CASSPTSGTIETQYF. Here the CDR3 DNA reads TGCGCCAGCAGCCCGACTAGCGGGACTATTGAGACCCAGTACTTC.

This chain joins TRBV18 and TRBJ1-6, with 7 bases fitting TRBD1. The CDR3 has 18 amino acids. V trimming: 4 bases; J trimming: 0 bases; junction bases outside the gene matches: 9. Germline lookup yields CDR1 KGHSH and CDR2 LQKENI. The DNA for the CDR3 is TGTGCCAGCTCACTCTACATACAGGGGAGCTCCTATAATTCACCCCTCCACTTT. It specifies CASSLYIQGSSYNSPLHF. Using reference TRBV18 and TRBJ1-6 for the parts outside the CDR3, the full variable domain is NAGVMQNPRHLVRRRGQEARLRCSPMKGHSHVYWYRQLPEEGLKFMVYLQKENIIDESGMPKERFSAEFPKEGPSILRIQQVVRGDSAAYFCASSLYIQGSSYNSPLHFGNGTRLTVT.

This clone was seen only a few times. V and J are TRBV2 and TRBJ1-5, with TRBD1 identical over 10 bases. This CDR3 comprises 14 residues. Germline CDR1 and CDR2: SNHLY and FYNNEI. Trimming removed 7 bases from V and 6 bases from J; junction bases left unmatched: 6. Here the CDR3 reads CASTGTGVGQPQHF. Written as DNA, the CDR3 is TGTGCCAGCACCGGGACAGGGGTGGGTCAGCCCCAGCATTTT.

This chain links TRBV7-2 with TRBJ1-5, with a possible D match to TRBD1 (5 bases). Trimming took off 5 bases at V and 5 bases at J, with 19 bases between the two ends. CDR1 is SGHTA and CDR2 is FQGNSA in the germline V gene. This CDR3 region has 16 residues. CDR3 nucleotide sequence: TGTGCCAGCAGCCCCCTTGTGGGGGGACCCTATCAGCCCCAGCATTTT. Encoded protein: CASSPLVGGPYQPQHF.

CDR3 sequence (DNA): TGTGCCAGCAGGGCGGTCTATGGCTACACCTTC. Amino acid sequence: CASRAVYGYTF. The chain employs TRBV6-5 and TRBJ1-2; D unclear. Germline V CDR1 and CDR2: MNHEY, SVGAGI. The ends were cut back, 6 bases at V and 4 bases at J, with 6 bases in the middle. CDR3 length: 11 amino acids.

Note on this clone: The same CDR3 arises from other DNA sequences in this sample as well. The genes are TRBV5-1 and TRBJ2-3; 7 nucleotides line up with TRBD1. J lost 1 base, V lost 0 bases, and 2 bases had no gene match. The CDR3 covers 15 residues. Germline loops: CDR1 SGHRS, CDR2 YFSETQ. Written as DNA, the CDR3 is TGCGCCAGCAGCTTGGGACAGGGCGGCACAGATACGCAGTATTTT. Encoded protein: CASSLGQGGTDTQYF.

V gene TRBV5-4 combines with J gene TRBJ2-1; a weak D match, TRBD2 (6 bases). Germline CDR1 is SGHNT and CDR2 is YYREEE (reference sequence). Between the trimmed V and J ends, which lost 0 bases and 6 bases, there was a span of 13 bases. The CDR3 is 15 amino acids. The CDR3 nucleotides are TGTGCCAGCAGCTTGGGGGTGGGAGCGGGCAATGAGCAGTTCTTC. The encoded protein is CASSLGVGAGNEQFF.

This clone was detected only a few times. The V and J genes are TRBV5-1 and TRBJ2-3, with no clear D. Between the trimmed V and J ends, which lost 1 base and 2 bases, there was a span of 14 bases. The CDR3 extends over 16 amino acids. Germline V gene data show CDR1 as SGHRS and CDR2 as YFSETQ. CDR3 in DNA: TGCGCCAGCAGCTTGACGAGCGTTACCCTCACAGATACGCAGTATTTT. The encoded protein is CASSLTSVTLTDTQYF. Supplemented by reference TRBV5-1 and TRBJ2-3, the full variable domain reads KAGVTQTPRYLIKTRGQQVTLSCSPISGHRSVSWYQQTPGQGLQFLFEYFSETQRNKGNFPGRFSGRQFSNSRSEMNVSTLELGDSALYLCASSLTSVTLTDTQYFGPGTRLTVL.

This clone was detected once. V is TRBV5-5 and J is TRBJ1-2; no clear D. The germline CDR1 and CDR2 sequences are SGHKS and YYEKEE (reference sequence). The V end lost 4 bases, the J end lost 0 bases, and 13 bases lay between the germline ends. The CDR3 consists of 15 residues. The CDR3 loop is CASSPQVDANYGYTF. CDR3 DNA sequence: TGTGCCAGCAGCCCCCAGGTGGATGCTAACTATGGCTACACCTTC.

This chain's CDR3 is CASSIEGEAYNEQFF. CDR3 in DNA: TGTGCCAGTAGTATAGAGGGAGAGGCCTACAATGAGCAGTTCTTC. The chain recombines TRBV19 with TRBJ2-1, with TRBD2 as a possible D gene (5 bases). The CDR3 contains 15 residues. The germline gives CDR1 LNHDA, CDR2 SQIVND (reference sequence). The ends were cut back, 0 bases at V and 2 bases at J, with 8 bases in the middle.

The gene calls are TRBV18 and TRBJ1-5; maybe TRBD1 (5 bases). The germline gives CDR1 KGHSH, CDR2 LQKENI. The ends were cut back, 2 bases at V and 3 bases at J, with 17 bases in the middle. The CDR3 contains 17 residues. The CDR3 coding sequence is TGTGCCAGCTCACCAACTGGATGGAGGGGTTCCAATCAGCCCCAGCATTTT. It yields the protein CASSPTGWRGSNQPQHF.

This chain connects TRBV6-1 to TRBJ1-1; weak D call: TRBD1 (6 bases). CDR1 MNHNS and CDR2 SASEGT come from the germline V gene. The CDR3 runs to 14 residues. Trimming stripped 7 bases from V and 4 bases from J, with 16 bases between. In DNA, the CDR3 is TGTGCCAGCACCCTAGGGGGGGTACGCACTGAAGCTTTCTTT. Translated: CASTLGGVRTEAFF.

The CDR3 DNA reads TGCGCCACCGGGGAGGGAACCGGGGAGCTGTTTTTT. Its protein is CATGEGTGELFF. V and J are TRBV10-1 and TRBJ2-2; 7 bases map to TRBD2. The CDR3 covers 12 residues. The V gene's germline CDR1 is WNHNN and CDR2 SYGVQD (reference sequence). The ends lost 10 bases at V and 5 bases at J; junction bases unmatched: 4.